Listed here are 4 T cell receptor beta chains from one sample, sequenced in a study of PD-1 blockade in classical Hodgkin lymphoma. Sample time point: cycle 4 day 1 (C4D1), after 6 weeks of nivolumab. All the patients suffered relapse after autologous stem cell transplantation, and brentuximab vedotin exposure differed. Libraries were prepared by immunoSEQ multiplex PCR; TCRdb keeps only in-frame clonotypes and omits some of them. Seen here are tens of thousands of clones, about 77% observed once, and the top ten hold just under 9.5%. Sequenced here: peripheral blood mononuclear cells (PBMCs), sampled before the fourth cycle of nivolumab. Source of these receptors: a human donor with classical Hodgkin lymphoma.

The CDR3 nucleotides read TGTGCCAGCAGCTCAACAGGGATTAATGAAAAACTGTTTTTT. Protein product: CASSSTGINEKLFF. This chain connects TRBV13 to TRBJ1-4; maybe TRBD1 (6 bases). V was trimmed by 4 bases and J by 4 bases, leaving 10 bases between them. Germline CDR1 reads PRHDT; CDR2 reads FYEKMQ (reference sequence). This CDR3 has 14 amino acids.

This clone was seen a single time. The CDR3 DNA is TGTGCTTGTCGCGCTGGGGGCGCCTCCGGGGAGCTGTTTTTT. This gives the protein CACRAGGASGELFF. The J gene is TRBJ2-2, the V gene TRBV10-3; weak D call: TRBD1 (6 bases). This CDR3 has 14 amino acids. Germline V lookup: CDR1 ENHRY, CDR2 SYGVKD.

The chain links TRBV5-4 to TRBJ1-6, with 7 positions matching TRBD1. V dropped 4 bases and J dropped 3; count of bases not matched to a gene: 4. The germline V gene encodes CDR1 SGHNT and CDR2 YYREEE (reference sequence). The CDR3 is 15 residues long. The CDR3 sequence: CASSRGQNYNSPLHF. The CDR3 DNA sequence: TGTGCCAGCAGCCGGGGACAGAACTATAATTCACCCCTCCACTTT.

The DNA of the CDR3 is TGTGCCAGCAGTCGACAGGTTGCGGGGGGCGAGCAGTACTTC. Its protein is CASSRQVAGGEQYF. The chain links TRBV6-6 to TRBJ2-7; 8 nucleotides line up with TRBD2. Germline V gene lookup returns CDR1 MNHNY and CDR2 SVGAGI (reference sequence). The CDR3 consists of 14 residues. Trimming cost V 5 bases and J 6 bases; bases outside gene matches: 9.